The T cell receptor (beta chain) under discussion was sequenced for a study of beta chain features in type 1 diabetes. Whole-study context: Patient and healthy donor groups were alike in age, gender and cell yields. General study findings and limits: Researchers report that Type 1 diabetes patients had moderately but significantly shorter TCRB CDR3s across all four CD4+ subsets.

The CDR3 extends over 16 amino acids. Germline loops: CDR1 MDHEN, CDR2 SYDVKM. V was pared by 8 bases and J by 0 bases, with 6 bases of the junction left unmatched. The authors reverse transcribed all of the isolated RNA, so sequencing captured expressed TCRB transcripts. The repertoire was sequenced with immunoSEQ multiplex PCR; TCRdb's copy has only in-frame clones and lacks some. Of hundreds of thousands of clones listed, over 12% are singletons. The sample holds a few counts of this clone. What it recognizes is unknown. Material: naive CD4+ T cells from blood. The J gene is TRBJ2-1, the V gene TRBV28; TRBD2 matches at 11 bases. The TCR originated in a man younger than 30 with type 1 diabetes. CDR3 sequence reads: CASRNGLAGSYNEQFF. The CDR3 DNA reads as TGTGCCAGCCGGAACGGACTAGCGGGCTCCTACAATGAGCAGTTCTTC.